A few counts support the clone carrying this T cell receptor (beta chain). Its antigen remains unidentified. This sample is part of a study of T-cell memory formation after mild COVID-19. About the study: TCR clusters mostly belonged to single donors. Study findings and constraints: The study found balanced CD4/CD8 in clones contracting day 15 to 85 and a CD4+ lean in later expanders.

Each CDR3 protein gets one entry after TCRdb re-called the 5' RACE reads with MiXCR. This table has 550,000 to 700,000 distinct CDR3 sequences, 15% to 20% appearing once. The CDR3 totals 15 residues. V lost 3 bases and J lost 6; bases outside the gene matches: 3. Germline CDR1 reads DFQATT; CDR2 reads SNEGSKA (reference sequence). The chain links TRBV20-1 to TRBJ2-2, with 14 bases that match TRBD2. The TCR sequence derives from an adult woman who had mild COVID-19 (a few samples of this study predate the infection). Cell type and time point are not known. Material: PBMCs or a T cell subset sorted from them (not recorded which). Written as DNA, the CDR3 is TGCAGTGCTAGGGGACTAGCGGGAGCTTCCGGGGAGCTGTTTTTT. Protein: CSARGLAGASGELFF.